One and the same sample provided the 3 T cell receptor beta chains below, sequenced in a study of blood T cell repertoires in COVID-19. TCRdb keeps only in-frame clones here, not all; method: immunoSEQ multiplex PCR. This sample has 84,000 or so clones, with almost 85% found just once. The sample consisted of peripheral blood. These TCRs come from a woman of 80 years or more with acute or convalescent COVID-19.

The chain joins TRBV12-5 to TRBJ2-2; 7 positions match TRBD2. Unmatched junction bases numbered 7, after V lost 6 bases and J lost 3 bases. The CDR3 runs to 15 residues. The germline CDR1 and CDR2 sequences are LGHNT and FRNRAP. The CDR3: CASGPGLPYTGELFF. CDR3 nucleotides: TGTGCTAGTGGGCCGGGACTACCCTACACCGGGGAGCTGTTTTTT.

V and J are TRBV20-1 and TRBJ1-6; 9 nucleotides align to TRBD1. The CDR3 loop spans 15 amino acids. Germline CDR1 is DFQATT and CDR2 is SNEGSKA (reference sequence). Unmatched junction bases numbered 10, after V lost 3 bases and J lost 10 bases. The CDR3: CSASRNRGLNSPLHF. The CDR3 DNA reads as TGCAGTGCTAGTCGCAACAGGGGGCTTAACTCACCCCTCCACTTT.

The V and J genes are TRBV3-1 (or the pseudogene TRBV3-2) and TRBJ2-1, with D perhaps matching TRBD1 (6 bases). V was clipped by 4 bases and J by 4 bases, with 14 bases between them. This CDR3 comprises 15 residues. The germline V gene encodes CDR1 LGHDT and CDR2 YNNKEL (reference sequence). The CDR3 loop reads CASSPATGPYNEQFF. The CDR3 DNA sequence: TGTGCCAGCAGCCCTGCGACAGGACCTTACAATGAGCAGTTCTTC.